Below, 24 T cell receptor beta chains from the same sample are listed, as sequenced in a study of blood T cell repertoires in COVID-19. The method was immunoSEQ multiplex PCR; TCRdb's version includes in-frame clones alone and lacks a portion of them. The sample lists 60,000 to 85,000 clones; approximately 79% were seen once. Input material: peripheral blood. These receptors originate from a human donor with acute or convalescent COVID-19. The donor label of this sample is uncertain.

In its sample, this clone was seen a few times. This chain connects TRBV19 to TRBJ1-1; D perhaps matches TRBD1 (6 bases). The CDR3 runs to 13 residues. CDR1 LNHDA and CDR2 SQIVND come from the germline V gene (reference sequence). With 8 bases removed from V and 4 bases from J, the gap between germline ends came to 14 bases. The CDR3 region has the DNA TGTGCCAGTGACAGGAAGGGGACCACTGAAGCTTTCTTT. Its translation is CASDRKGTTEAFF.

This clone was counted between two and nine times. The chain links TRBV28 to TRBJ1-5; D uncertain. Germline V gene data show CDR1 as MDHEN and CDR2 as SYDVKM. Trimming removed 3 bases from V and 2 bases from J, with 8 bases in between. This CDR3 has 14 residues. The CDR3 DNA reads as TGTGCCAGCAGTTTCGGTCGTGGCAATCAGCCCCAGCATTTT. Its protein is CASSFGRGNQPQHF. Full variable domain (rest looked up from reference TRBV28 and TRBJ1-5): DVKVTQSSRYLVKRTGEKVFLECVQDMDHENMFWYRQDPGLGLRLIYFSYDVKMKEKGDIPEGYSVSREKKERFSLILESASTNQTSMYLCASSFGRGNQPQHFGDGTRLSIL.

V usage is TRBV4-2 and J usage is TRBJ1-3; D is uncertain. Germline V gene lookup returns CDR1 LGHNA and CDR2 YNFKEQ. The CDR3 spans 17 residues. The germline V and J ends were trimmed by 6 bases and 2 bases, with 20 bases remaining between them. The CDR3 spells CASSPYERREAGNTIYF. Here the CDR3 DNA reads TGTGCCAGCAGTCCTTACGAGAGAAGGGAGGCTGGAAACACCATATATTTT.

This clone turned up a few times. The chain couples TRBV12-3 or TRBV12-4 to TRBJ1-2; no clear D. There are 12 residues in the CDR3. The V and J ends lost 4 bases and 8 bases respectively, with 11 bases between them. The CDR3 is CASSWTFGGYTF. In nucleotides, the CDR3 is TGTGCCAGCAGTTGGACTTTCGGGGGCTACACCTTC.

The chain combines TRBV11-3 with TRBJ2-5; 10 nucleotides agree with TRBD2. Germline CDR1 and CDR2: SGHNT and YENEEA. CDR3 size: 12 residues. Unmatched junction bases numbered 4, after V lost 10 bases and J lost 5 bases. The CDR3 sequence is CATTTSGETQYF. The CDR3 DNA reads TGTGCCACCACGACTAGCGGGGAGACCCAGTACTTC.

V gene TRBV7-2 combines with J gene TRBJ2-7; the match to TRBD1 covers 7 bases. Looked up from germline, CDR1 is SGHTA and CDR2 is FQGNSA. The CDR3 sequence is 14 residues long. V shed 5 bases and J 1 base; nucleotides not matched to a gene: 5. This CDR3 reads CASSPDRQSYEQYF. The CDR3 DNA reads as TGTGCCAGCAGCCCGGACAGGCAGTCCTACGAGCAGTACTTC.

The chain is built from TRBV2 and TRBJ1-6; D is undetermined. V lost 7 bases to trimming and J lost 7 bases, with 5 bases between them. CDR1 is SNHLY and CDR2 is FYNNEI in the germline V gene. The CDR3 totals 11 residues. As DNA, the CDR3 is TGTGCCAGCAAAGAGAATTCACCCCTCCACTTT. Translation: CASKENSPLHF.

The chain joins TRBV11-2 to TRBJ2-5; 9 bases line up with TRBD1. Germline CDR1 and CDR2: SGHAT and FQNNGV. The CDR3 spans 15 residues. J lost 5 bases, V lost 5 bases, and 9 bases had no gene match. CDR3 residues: CASSTETGGYETQYF. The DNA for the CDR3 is TGTGCCAGCAGCACCGAGACAGGGGGGTATGAGACCCAGTACTTC.

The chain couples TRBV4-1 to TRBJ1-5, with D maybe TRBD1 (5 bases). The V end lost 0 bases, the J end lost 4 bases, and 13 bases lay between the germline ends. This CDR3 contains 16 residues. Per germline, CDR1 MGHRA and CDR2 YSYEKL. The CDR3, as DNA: TGCGCCAGCAGCCAAGAGGGGTCAGGGATTAATCAGCCCCAGCATTTT. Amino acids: CASSQEGSGINQPQHF.

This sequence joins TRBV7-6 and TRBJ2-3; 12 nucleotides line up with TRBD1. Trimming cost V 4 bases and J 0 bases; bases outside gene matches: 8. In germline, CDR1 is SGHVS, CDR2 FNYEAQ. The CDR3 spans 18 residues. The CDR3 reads CASSSGRGQGASTDTQYF. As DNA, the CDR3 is TGTGCCAGCAGCTCAGGCAGGGGACAGGGGGCGAGCACAGATACGCAGTATTTT.

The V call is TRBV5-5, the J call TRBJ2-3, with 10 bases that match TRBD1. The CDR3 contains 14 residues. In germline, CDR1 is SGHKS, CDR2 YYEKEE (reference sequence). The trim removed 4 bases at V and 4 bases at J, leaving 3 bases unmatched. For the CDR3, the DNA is TGTGCCAGCAGCCAGACAGGGGGCGCAGATACGCAGTATTTT. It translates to CASSQTGGADTQYF.

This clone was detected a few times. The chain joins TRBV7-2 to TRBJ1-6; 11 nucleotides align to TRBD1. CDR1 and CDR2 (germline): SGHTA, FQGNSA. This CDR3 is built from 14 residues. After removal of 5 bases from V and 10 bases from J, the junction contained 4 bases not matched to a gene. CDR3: CASSGGTGGSPLHF. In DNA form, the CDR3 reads TGTGCCAGCAGCGGCGGGACAGGGGGATCACCCCTCCACTTT.

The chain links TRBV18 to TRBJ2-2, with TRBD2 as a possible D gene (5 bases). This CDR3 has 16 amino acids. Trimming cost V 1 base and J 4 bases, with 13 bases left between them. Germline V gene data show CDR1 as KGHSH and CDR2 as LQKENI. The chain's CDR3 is CASSPRGVPRTGELFF. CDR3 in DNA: TGTGCCAGCTCACCACGGGGAGTACCTCGCACCGGGGAGCTGTTTTTT. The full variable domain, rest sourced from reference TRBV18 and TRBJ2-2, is NAGVMQNPRHLVRRRGQEARLRCSPMKGHSHVYWYRQLPEEGLKFMVYLQKENIIDESGMPKERFSAEFPKEGPSILRIQQVVRGDSAAYFCASSPRGVPRTGELFFGEGSRLTVL.

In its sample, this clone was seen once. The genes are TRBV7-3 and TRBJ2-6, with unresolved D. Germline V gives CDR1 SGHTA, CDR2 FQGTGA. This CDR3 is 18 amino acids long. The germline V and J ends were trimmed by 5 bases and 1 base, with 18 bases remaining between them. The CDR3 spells CASSPSGRLISGANVLTF. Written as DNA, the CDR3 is TGTGCCAGCAGCCCCTCTGGCAGGCTAATATCTGGGGCCAACGTCCTGACTTTC.

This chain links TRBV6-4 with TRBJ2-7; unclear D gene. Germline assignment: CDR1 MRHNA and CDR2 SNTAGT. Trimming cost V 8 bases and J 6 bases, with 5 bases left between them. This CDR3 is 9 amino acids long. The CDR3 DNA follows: TGTGCCAGCCGAGGCGAGCAGTACTTC. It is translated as CASRGEQYF.

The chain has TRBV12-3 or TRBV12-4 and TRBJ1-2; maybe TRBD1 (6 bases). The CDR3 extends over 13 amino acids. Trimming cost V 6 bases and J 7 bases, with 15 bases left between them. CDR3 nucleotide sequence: TGTGCCAGCAGCGAAACAGGGTCCGCTGGCTACACCTTC. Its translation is CASSETGSAGYTF.

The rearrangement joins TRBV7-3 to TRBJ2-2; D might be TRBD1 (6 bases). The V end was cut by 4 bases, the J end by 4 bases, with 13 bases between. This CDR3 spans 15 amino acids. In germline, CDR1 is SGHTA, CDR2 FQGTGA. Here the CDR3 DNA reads TGTGCCAGCAGCTCCCGAGGGGGTTTCACCGGGGAGCTGTTTTTT. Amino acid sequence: CASSSRGGFTGELFF.

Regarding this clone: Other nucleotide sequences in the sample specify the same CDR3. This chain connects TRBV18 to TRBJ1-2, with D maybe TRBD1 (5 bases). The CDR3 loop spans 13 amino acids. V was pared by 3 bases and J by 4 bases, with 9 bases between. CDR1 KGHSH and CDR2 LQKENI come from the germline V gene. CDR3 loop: CASSPDSLYGYTF. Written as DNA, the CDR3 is TGTGCCAGCTCACCTGACAGCCTCTATGGCTACACCTTC.

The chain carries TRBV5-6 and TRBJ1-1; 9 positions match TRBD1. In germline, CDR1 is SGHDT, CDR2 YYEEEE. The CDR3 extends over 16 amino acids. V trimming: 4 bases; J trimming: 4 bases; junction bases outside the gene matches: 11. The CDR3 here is CASSQGVGQGVTEAFF. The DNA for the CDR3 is TGTGCCAGCAGCCAAGGGGTGGGACAGGGAGTCACTGAAGCTTTCTTT.

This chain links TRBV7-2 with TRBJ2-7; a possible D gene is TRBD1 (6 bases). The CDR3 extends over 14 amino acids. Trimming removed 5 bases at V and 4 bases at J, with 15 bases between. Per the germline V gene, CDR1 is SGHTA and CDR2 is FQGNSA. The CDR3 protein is CASSPTGAVYEQYF. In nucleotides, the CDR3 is TGTGCCAGCAGCCCGACAGGCGCGGTATACGAGCAGTACTTC.

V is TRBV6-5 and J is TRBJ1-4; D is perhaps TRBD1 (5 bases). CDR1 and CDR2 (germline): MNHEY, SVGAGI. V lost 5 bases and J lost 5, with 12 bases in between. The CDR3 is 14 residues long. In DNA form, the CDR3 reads TGTGCCAGCAGTCAACAGGAGCAAAATGAAAAACTGTTTTTT. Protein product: CASSQQEQNEKLFF.

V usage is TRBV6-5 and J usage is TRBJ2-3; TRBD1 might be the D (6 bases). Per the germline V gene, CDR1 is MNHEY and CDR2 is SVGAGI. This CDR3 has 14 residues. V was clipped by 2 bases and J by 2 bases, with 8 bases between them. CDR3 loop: CASSYEGDTDTQYF. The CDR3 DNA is TGTGCCAGCAGTTACGAGGGGGACACAGATACGCAGTATTTT.

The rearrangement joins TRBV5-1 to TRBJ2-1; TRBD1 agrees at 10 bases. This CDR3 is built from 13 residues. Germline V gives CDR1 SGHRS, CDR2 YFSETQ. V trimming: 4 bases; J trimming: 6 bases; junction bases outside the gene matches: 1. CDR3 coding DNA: TGCGCCAGCAGCCGGACAGGGGGCAATGAGCAGTTCTTC. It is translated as CASSRTGGNEQFF.

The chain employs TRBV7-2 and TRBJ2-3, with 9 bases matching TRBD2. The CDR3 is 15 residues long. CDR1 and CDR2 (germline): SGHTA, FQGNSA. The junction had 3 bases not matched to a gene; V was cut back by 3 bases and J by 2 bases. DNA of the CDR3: TGTGCCAGCAGCTTTGGCGGGAGGGCCACAGATACGCAGTATTTT. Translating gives CASSFGGRATDTQYF.